This is a list of T cell receptor beta chains from one sample in a study of T cell repertoires in cytomegalovirus infection. TCRdb called the reads again in MiXCR, with one record for every CDR3 protein. This table has approximately 630,000 distinct CDR3 sequences, 20% to 25% appearing once. The source material was CD8+ T cells from PBMCs. The receptors stem from a human donor in good health (CMV status not recorded). Some clones in this sample may be carry-over from other donors' samples. CDR3s include the opening cysteine and the closing phenylalanine or tryptophan. D genes are given only for firm matches. Clone sizes are given selectively: once, few, many, or a class where the clone is expanded.

D: NA
J: TRBJ1-1
size: many
V: TRBV27
DNA: TGTGCCAGCAGTTTAGGCGGAAGGAGTGAAGCTTTCTTT
CDR3: CASSLGGRSEAFF

D: NA
J: TRBJ2-1
size: many
V: TRBV7-6
DNA: TGTGCCAGCAGCCCCTCCGACAGGAGGTCGGTCAATGAGCAGTTCTTC
CDR3: CASSPSDRRSVNEQFF

D: NA
J: TRBJ1-5
size: many
V: TRBV7-9
DNA: TGTGCCAGCAGCCACGAAGACCGACCTAATCAGCCCCAGCATTTT
CDR3: CASSHEDRPNQPQHF

D: TRBD1
J: TRBJ2-1
size: NA
V: TRBV6-2/TRBV6-3
DNA: TGTGCCAACAGTCAGGACAGGGGGCCGTACAATGAGCAGTTCTTC
CDR3: CANSQDRGPYNEQFF

D: NA
J: TRBJ2-2
size: many
V: TRBV7-6
DNA: TGTGCCAGCAGCCCAGACAGGTCGAACACCGGGGAGCTGTTTTTT
CDR3: CASSPDRSNTGELFF

D: TRBD1
J: TRBJ2-1
size: NA
V: TRBV4-1
DNA: TGCGCCAGCAGCCACCCTGGACAGGGAGGTTTGAATGAGCAGTTCTTC
CDR3: CASSHPGQGGLNEQFF

D: NA
J: TRBJ1-2
size: few
V: TRBV6-5
DNA: TGTGCCAGCGCGACACTTGGACCCTATGGCTACACCTTC
CDR3: CASATLGPYGYTF

D: NA
J: TRBJ2-3
size: many
V: TRBV6-5
DNA: TGTGCCAGCAGTTACTCCTATGGAAAAGGGCGCTACGACACAGATACGCAGTATTTT
CDR3: CASSYSYGKGRYDTDTQYF

D: NA
J: TRBJ2-1
size: NA
V: TRBV2
DNA: TGTGCCAGCAGTGTAGGGGCCCGAAACAATGAGCAGTTCTTC
CDR3: CASSVGARNNEQFF

D: NA
J: TRBJ1-1
size: many
V: TRBV7-9
DNA: TGTGCCAGCAGCTTTGGGGTGACTGAAGCTTTCTTT
CDR3: CASSFGVTEAFF

D: NA
J: TRBJ1-3
size: many
V: TRBV12-3/TRBV12-4
DNA: TGTGCCAGCAGTCTAGACACCATATATTTT
CDR3: CASSLDTIYF

D: NA
J: TRBJ2-5
size: many
V: TRBV7-2
DNA: TGTGCCAGCAGCTTAGAAAACAGGCTAGAGACCCAGTACTTC
CDR3: CASSLENRLETQYF

D: NA
J: TRBJ1-2
size: NA
V: TRBV2
DNA: TGTGCCAACACTCGCTACACCTTC
CDR3: CANTRYTF

D: NA
J: TRBJ2-6
size: many
V: TRBV11-3
DNA: TGTGCCAGCAGCTTAAAAGGGGGTTCTGGGGCCAACGTCCTGACTTTC
CDR3: CASSLKGGSGANVLTF

D: TRBD2
J: TRBJ2-1
size: NA
V: TRBV20-1
DNA: TGCAGTGCTAGGGAGACTAGCGGGTTCCGCTCCTACAATGAGCAGTTCTTC
CDR3: CSARETSGFRSYNEQFF

D: NA
J: TRBJ2-2
size: NA
V: TRBV6-4
DNA: TGTGCCAGCAGTGACTCGGCCTTCGTGAACACCGGGGAGCTGTTTTTT
CDR3: CASSDSAFVNTGELFF

D: NA
J: TRBJ2-2
size: NA
V: TRBV25-1
DNA: TGTGCCAGCAGTGTTAATAGGGTCGCCCGGGGGAACACCGGGGAGCTGTTTTTT
CDR3: CASSVNRVARGNTGELFF

D: NA
J: TRBJ1-5
size: NA
V: TRBV14
DNA: TGTGCCAGCAGCCAAAGGGGGTCGATTCAGCCCCAGCATTTT
CDR3: CASSQRGSIQPQHF

D: NA
J: TRBJ1-1
size: NA
V: TRBV9
DNA: TGTGCCAGCAGCGTAGAGGGACAAGAGGAAGCTTTCTTT
CDR3: CASSVEGQEEAFF

D: TRBD1
J: TRBJ2-5
size: NA
V: TRBV12-3/TRBV12-4
DNA: TGTGCCAGCAGTTCCACAGGGGAAGAAGAGACCCAGTACTTC
CDR3: CASSSTGEEETQYF